One sample yielded the 17 T cell receptor beta chains listed below, sequenced in a study of a mutant IDH1 vaccine in newly diagnosed glioma. Profiling relied on immunoSEQ multiplex PCR, and the TCRdb table lists in-frame clones only, not all of them. The profile shows approximately 35,000 clones, approximately 91% of them singletons. As for time point: baseline, week 1 (first vaccination visit). The treatment is: pre-vaccination baseline after standard-of-care therapy. Sequenced material: PBMCs, taken from a glioma patient treated with radiotherapy, temozolomide or both. These receptors all come from a woman in her thirties or forties with glioma.

The J gene is TRBJ1-1, the V gene TRBV29-1; D is possibly TRBD1 (5 bases). CDR1 and CDR2 from the germline V gene are SQVTM and ANQGSEA. V was shortened by 4 bases and J by 10 bases, with 13 bases between the two germline ends. The CDR3 is 11 residues long. The CDR3 spells CSVGRIGAAFF. CDR3 sequence (DNA): TGCAGCGTTGGGCGGATAGGGGCAGCTTTCTTT.

The V call is TRBV30, the J call TRBJ2-3, with TRBD1 as a possible D gene (6 bases). The CDR3 loop spans 13 amino acids. Germline V gene sequence: CDR1 GTSNPN, CDR2 SVGIG (reference sequence). V was pared by 0 bases and J by 9 bases, with 13 bases between. The CDR3 bases are TGTGCCTGGAGTGTAAATTGGCAGGGGACGCAGTATTTT. Protein: CAWSVNWQGTQYF.

The rearrangement joins TRBV7-2 to TRBJ2-2; D not certain. The CDR3 length is 12 residues. The germline V gene encodes CDR1 SGHTA and CDR2 FQGNSA. V lost 4 bases and J lost 8, with 8 bases in between. CDR3 loop: CASSSSTGELFF. The CDR3 DNA sequence: TGTGCCAGCAGCTCTAGTACTGGGGAGCTGTTTTTT. The complete variable domain, with remaining parts taken from reference TRBV7-2 and TRBJ2-2, reads GAGVSQSPSNKVTEKGKDVELRCDPISGHTALYWYRQSLGQGLEFLIYFQGNSAPDKSGLPSDRFSAERTGGSVSTLTIQRTQQEDSAVYLCASSSSTGELFFGEGSRLTVL.

The V call is TRBV5-4, the J call TRBJ1-2, with a possible D match to TRBD1 (6 bases). CDR1 and CDR2 (germline): SGHNT, YYREEE (reference sequence). There are 15 residues in the CDR3. V was clipped by 4 bases and J by 3 bases, with 16 bases between them. CDR3 in DNA: TGTGCCAGCAGCCTTCCGGGGGGGGGCGACTATGGCTACACCTTC. This encodes CASSLPGGGDYGYTF.

The V gene is TRBV6-1, the J gene TRBJ1-5; 9 bases match TRBD1. Germline trimming cut 8 bases from V and 7 bases from J; bases unmatched to any gene: 9. Per germline, CDR1 MNHNS and CDR2 SASEGT. The CDR3 totals 14 residues. DNA for the CDR3: TGTGCCAGCGGAAGGACAGGGGCAGTACAGCCCCAGCATTTT. It is translated as CASGRTGAVQPQHF.

This clone was observed a handful of times. CDR3 DNA sequence: TGTGCCAGCAAACTCCCCGGGCCCACCTACGAGCAGTACTTC. Translation gives CASKLPGPTYEQYF. The gene calls are TRBV2 and TRBJ2-7; the D is unclear. With 7 bases removed from V and 2 bases from J, the gap between germline ends came to 15 bases. The CDR3 has 14 amino acids. The germline V gene encodes CDR1 SNHLY and CDR2 FYNNEI.

This chain joins TRBV7-2 and TRBJ2-5, with 13 bases matching TRBD2. V trimming: 1 base; J trimming: 2 bases; junction bases outside the gene matches: 7. Germline V lookup: CDR1 SGHTA, CDR2 FQGNSA. This CDR3 region has 18 residues. The CDR3 DNA reads TGTGCCAGCAGCTTAGGGGAAACTAGCGGGGGGGAACAAGAGACCCAGTACTTC. Its translation: CASSLGETSGGEQETQYF.

The rearrangement joins TRBV19 to TRBJ2-7; 7 bases align to TRBD1. CDR1 is LNHDA, CDR2 SQIVND, per germline (reference sequence). With 2 bases clipped from V and 2 bases from J, the junction kept 6 bases outside the gene matches. The CDR3 is 15 residues long. CDR3 residues: CASSINSGGPYEQYF. The DNA for the CDR3 is TGTGCCAGTAGTATAAACTCAGGGGGACCCTACGAGCAGTACTTC.

The rearrangement uses TRBV25-1 and TRBJ2-3; D is unclear. V was clipped by 3 bases and J by 4 bases, with 11 bases between them. The CDR3 spans 14 residues. Germline values: CDR1 MGHDK, CDR2 SYGVNS. The CDR3 region has the DNA TGTGCCAGCAGTGATGGGTTGATTTCAGATACGCAGTATTTT. It encodes CASSDGLISDTQYF.

The V gene is TRBV6-6, the J gene TRBJ2-7; 9 bases are shared with TRBD2. After removal of 6 bases from V and 3 bases from J, the junction contained 3 bases not matched to a gene. The CDR3 length is 13 residues. Germline V gene lookup returns CDR1 MNHNY and CDR2 SVGAGI (reference sequence). CDR3 protein: CASSRREGYEQYF. The CDR3 nucleotides read TGTGCCAGCAGCAGGCGGGAGGGCTACGAGCAGTACTTC.

This clone was seen once. V is TRBV4-1 and J is TRBJ2-5, with D unclear. CDR1 MGHRA and CDR2 YSYEKL come from the germline V gene. The V and J ends lost 1 base and 8 bases respectively, with 2 bases between them. This CDR3 has 10 amino acids. The CDR3 region has the DNA TGCGCCAGCAGCCAAGCCACCCAGTACTTC. Protein product: CASSQATQYF.

The rearrangement joins TRBV6-5 to TRBJ1-1; TRBD1 agrees at 8 bases. With V trimmed by 5 bases and J by 4 bases, 3 bases remained unmatched. From germline, CDR1 is MNHEY and CDR2 SVGAGI. This CDR3 spans 13 amino acids. CDR3 in DNA: TGTGCCAGCAGTAAAACAGGGGGCACTGAAGCTTTCTTT. This codes for CASSKTGGTEAFF.

DNA of the CDR3: TGTGCCAGCAGCTTACGCCCGGGAGGGGCCAACGTCCTGACTTTC. This codes for CASSLRPGGANVLTF. The chain is built from TRBV11-2 and TRBJ2-6, with D tentatively TRBD2 (5 bases). Germline CDR1 and CDR2: SGHAT and FQNNGV. The V and J ends lost 2 bases and 4 bases respectively, with 9 bases between them. The CDR3 runs 15 residues.

The V call is TRBV6-1, the J call TRBJ1-2; no clear D. The ends were cut back, 8 bases at V and 4 bases at J, with 8 bases in the middle. The CDR3 sequence is 11 residues long. CDR1 is MNHNS, CDR2 SASEGT, per germline. CDR3 sequence: CASLSPYGYTF. The DNA for the CDR3 is TGTGCCAGCCTTTCGCCCTATGGCTACACCTTC.

The chain recombines TRBV19 with TRBJ2-2, with 7 bases matching TRBD2. Germline CDR1 is LNHDA and CDR2 is SQIVND (reference sequence). There are 16 residues in the CDR3. V shed 1 base and J 3 bases; nucleotides not matched to a gene: 5. The CDR3 here is CASSIGRGSDTGELFF. CDR3 in DNA: TGTGCCAGTAGTATAGGGCGGGGGTCTGACACCGGGGAGCTGTTTTTT.

J is TRBJ2-5 and V is TRBV6-1, with a possible D match to TRBD2 (6 bases). The CDR3 covers 14 residues. V was shortened by 1 base and J by 3 bases, with 9 bases between the two germline ends. Germline CDR1 and CDR2: MNHNS and SASEGT. CDR3 sequence (DNA): TGTGCCAGCAGTGAAGGCGGGACGAAAGAGACCCAGTACTTC. Protein: CASSEGGTKETQYF.

V is TRBV4-2 and J is TRBJ2-7, with a tentative D call TRBD1 (5 bases). Trimming shortened V by 0 bases and J by 2 bases, and 11 bases separated the two germline ends. The CDR3 consists of 15 residues. CDR1 and CDR2 (germline): LGHNA, YNFKEQ. The CDR3 protein is CASSQDRASPYEQYF. In nucleotides, the CDR3 is TGTGCCAGCAGCCAAGACAGGGCTTCACCCTACGAGCAGTACTTC.